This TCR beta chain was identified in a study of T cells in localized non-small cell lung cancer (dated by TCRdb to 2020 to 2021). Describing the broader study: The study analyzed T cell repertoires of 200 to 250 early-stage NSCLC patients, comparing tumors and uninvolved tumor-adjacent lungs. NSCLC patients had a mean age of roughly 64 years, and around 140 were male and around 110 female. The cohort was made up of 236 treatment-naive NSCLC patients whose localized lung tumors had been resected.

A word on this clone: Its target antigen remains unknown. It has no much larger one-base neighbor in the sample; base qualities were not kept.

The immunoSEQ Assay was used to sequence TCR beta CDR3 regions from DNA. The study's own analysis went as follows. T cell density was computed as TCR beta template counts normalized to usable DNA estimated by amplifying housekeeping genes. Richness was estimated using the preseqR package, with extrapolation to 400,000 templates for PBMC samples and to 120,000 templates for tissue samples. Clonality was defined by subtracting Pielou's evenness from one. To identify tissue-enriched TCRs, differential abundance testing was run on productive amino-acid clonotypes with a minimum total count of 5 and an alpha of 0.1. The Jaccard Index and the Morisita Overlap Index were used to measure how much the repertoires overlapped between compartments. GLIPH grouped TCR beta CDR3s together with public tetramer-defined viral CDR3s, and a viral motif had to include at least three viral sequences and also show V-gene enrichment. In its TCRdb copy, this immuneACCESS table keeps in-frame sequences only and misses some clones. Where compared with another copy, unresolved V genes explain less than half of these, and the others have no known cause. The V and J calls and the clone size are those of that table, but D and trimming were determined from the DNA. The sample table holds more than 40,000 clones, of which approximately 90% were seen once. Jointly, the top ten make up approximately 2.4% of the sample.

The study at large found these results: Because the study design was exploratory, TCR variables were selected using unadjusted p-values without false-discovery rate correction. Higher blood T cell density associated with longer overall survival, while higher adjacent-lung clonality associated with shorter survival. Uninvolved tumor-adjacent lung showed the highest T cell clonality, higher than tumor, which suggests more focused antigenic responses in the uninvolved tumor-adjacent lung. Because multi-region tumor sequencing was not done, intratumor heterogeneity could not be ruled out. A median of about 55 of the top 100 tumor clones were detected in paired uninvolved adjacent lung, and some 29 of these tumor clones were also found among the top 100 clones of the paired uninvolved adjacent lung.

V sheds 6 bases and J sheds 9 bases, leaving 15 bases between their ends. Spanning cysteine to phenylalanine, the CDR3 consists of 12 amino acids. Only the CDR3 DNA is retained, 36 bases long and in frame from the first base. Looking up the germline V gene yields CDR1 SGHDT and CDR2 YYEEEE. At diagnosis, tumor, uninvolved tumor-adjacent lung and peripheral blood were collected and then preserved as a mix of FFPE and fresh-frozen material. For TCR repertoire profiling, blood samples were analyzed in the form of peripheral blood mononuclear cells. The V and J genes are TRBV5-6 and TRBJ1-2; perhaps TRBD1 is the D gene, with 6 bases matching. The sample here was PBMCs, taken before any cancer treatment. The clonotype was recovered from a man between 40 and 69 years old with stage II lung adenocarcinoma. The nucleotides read TGTGCCAGCACCCCGGGGGGGCCGCGCTACACCTTC. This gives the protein CASTPGGPRYTF.